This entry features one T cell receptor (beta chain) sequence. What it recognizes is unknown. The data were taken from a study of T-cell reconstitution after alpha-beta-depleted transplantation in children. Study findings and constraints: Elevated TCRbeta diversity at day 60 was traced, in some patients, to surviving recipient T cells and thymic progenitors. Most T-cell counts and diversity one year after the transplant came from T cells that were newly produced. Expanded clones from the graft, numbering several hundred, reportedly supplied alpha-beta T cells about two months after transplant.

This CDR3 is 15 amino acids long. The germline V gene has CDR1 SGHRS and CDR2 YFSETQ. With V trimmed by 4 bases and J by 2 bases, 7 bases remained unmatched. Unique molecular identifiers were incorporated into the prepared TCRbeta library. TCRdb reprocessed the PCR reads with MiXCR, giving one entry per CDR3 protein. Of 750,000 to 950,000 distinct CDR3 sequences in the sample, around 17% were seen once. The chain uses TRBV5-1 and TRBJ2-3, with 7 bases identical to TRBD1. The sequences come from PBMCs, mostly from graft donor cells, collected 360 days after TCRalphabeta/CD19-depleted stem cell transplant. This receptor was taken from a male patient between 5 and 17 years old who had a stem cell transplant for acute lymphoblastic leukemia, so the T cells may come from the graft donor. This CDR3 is CASSRWDSLTDTQYF. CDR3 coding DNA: TGCGCCAGCAGCCGGTGGGACAGCCTCACAGATACGCAGTATTTT.